These T cell receptor beta chains were read from a single sample in a study of cytomegalovirus exposure and HLA in healthy donors. Clones were read by immunoSEQ multiplex PCR, and TCRdb kept only the in-frame ones, dropping some. Of about 140,000 clones detected, roughly 76% appear once; the ten largest clones hold 3.9%. Source material: PBMCs. The receptors derive from a man between 18 and 29 years old in good health and CMV-seronegative. Both conserved end residues are part of each CDR3. A D gene is named only where the DNA matches it firmly. The size of a clone is reported for some rows only, either as once, few or many, or as a class for expanded clones.

TRBV18,.,.,TRBJ1-4,TGTGCCAGCTCACCACAGGGGCCGGGTAATGAAAAACTGTTTTTT,CASSPQGPGNEKLFF
TRBV5-1,TRBD1,.,TRBJ2-7,TGCGCCAGCAGACGGGACAGTGCCTACGAGCAGTACTTC,CASRRDSAYEQYF
TRBV29-1,.,once,TRBJ1-1,TGCAGCGGAGAGAACACTGAAGCTTTCTTT,CSGENTEAFF
TRBV6-5,TRBD1,once,TRBJ1-1,TGTGCCAGCAGTGAGACAGGGTTTAGGACTGAAGCTTTCTTT,CASSETGFRTEAFF
TRBV30,.,.,TRBJ2-2,TGTGGGATCCAGGGTTTCGGGGAGCTGTTTTTT,CGIQGFGELFF
TRBV19,.,.,TRBJ2-2,TGTGCCAGTAGTCCCGGGACAACGAACACCGGGGAGCTGTTTTTT,CASSPGTTNTGELFF
TRBV9,TRBD2,.,TRBJ2-3,TGTGCCAGCAGCCCTCGGACTAGCGGGGGGGTTACAGATACGCAGTATTTT,CASSPRTSGGVTDTQYF
TRBV7-9,TRBD2,.,TRBJ2-7,TGTGCCAGCAGCTTACTAGGACTAGCGGGAGACGAGCAGTACTTC,CASSLLGLAGDEQYF
TRBV7-2,.,.,TRBJ2-3,TGTGCCAGCAGCTTAGGAGGACAGACCAGCACAGATACGCAGTATTTT,CASSLGGQTSTDTQYF
TRBV27,TRBD1,few,TRBJ2-5,TGTGCCAGAGGACAGGGAAAGGGCCAAGAGACCCAGTACTTC,CARGQGKGQETQYF
TRBV4-2,TRBD2,few,TRBJ2-7,TGTGCCAGCAGCCAAGCAGCCAGCGGGAGAAGCGAGCAGTACTTC,CASSQAASGRSEQYF
TRBV29-1,.,.,TRBJ1-2,TGCAGCGTTGACAGCGGGAATAACTATGGCTACACCTTC,CSVDSGNNYGYTF
TRBV6-6,.,.,TRBJ1-1,TGTGCCAGCAGTTATACCGGCAGGGGCACTGAAGCTTTCTTT,CASSYTGRGTEAFF
TRBV6-1,TRBD1,few,TRBJ1-1,TGTGCCAGCAGCGGGGGGGGACAGCGGGCTGAAGCTTTCTTT,CASSGGGQRAEAFF
TRBV11-3,.,.,TRBJ2-7,TGTGCCAGCAGCTTAGTTGGAGGGTCCTACGAGCAGTACTTC,CASSLVGGSYEQYF
TRBV18,.,once,TRBJ2-1,TGTGCCAGCTCACCACTCGACAGCTCGAGCTCCTACAATGAGCAGTTCTTC,CASSPLDSSSSYNEQFF
TRBV10-1,.,few,TRBJ1-2,TGCGCCAGCAGACAGGATTTCCCGTACTACACCTTC,CASRQDFPYYTF
TRBV2,.,.,TRBJ2-5,TGTGCCAGCAATCGGGGAGGCGGGGAGACCCAGTACTTC,CASNRGGGETQYF
TRBV11-3,.,.,TRBJ2-2,TGTGCCAGCAGCTTAGAGTTGGCCACCGGGGAGCTGTTTTTT,CASSLELATGELFF
TRBV6-1,.,.,TRBJ1-2,TGTGCCAGCAGTGGACACCTCTATGGCTACACCTTC,CASSGHLYGYTF
TRBV5-1,.,.,TRBJ2-3,TGCGCCAGCAGCTTGGGGTGGGTCCAGGAAACAGATACGCAGTATTTT,CASSLGWVQETDTQYF
TRBV10-1,.,.,TRBJ2-3,TGCGCCAGCAGTGAGGACAGGAGCACAGATACGCAGTATTTT,CASSEDRSTDTQYF
TRBV9,.,.,TRBJ2-3,TGTGCCAGCAGCCCTGCTAGCGTCCGAAGCACAGATACGCAGTATTTT,CASSPASVRSTDTQYF
TRBV27,TRBD1,.,TRBJ2-2,TGTGCCAGCAGTTTTCTAGAGAGAACAGGGGCTTTGAACACCGGGGAGCTGTTTTTT,CASSFLERTGALNTGELFF
TRBV6-6,TRBD1,.,TRBJ2-7,TGTGCCAGCAGTTACGGGTTAGGACAGGTCTCCTACGAGCAGTACTTC,CASSYGLGQVSYEQYF
TRBV6-5,.,.,TRBJ2-7,TGTGCCAGCAGTTACTCCGACAGGTCCTACGAGCAGTACTTC,CASSYSDRSYEQYF
TRBV19,TRBD1,.,TRBJ1-5,TGTGCCAGTAGTATAGTAGGGACAGGGAGGAATCAGCCCCAGCATTTT,CASSIVGTGRNQPQHF
TRBV28,.,.,TRBJ1-5,TGTGCCAGCAGCCTCCTCAGACCGGGACATACGAGCAATCAGCCCCAGCATTTT,CASSLLRPGHTSNQPQHF
TRBV27,TRBD2,.,TRBJ2-3,TGTGCCAGCAGTTTCCTAGCGGGGGGGGCGGGGATCGGCACAGATACGCAGTATTTT,CASSFLAGGAGIGTDTQYF
TRBV4-1,TRBD2,.,TRBJ2-7,TGCGCCAGCAGCCAAGGAGCGGGGCTCACCTACGGGCAGTACTTC,CASSQGAGLTYGQYF
TRBV5-4,TRBD1,.,TRBJ1-3,TGTGCCAGCAGCTCTCACAGGGGCTCCGGAAACACCATATATTTT,CASSSHRGSGNTIYF
TRBV7-2,TRBD1,.,TRBJ1-5,TGTGCCAGCAGCTTAACGGGACAGGTCTCGCATTTT,CASSLTGQVSHF
TRBV29-1,.,.,TRBJ2-3,TGCAGCGTTAGTCCTCGGGACACATCAGATACGCAGTATTTT,CSVSPRDTSDTQYF
TRBV29-1,TRBD1,few,TRBJ2-3,TGCAGCGTTGGACAGGGGGCAGATACGCAGTATTTT,CSVGQGADTQYF
TRBV5-4,TRBD2,.,TRBJ2-1,TGTGCCAGTCACCGAGCGGGAGTGGGCTACAATGAGCAGTTCTTC,CASHRAGVGYNEQFF
TRBV30,.,once,TRBJ2-7,TGTGCCTGGAGTACCGGGATCGAGCAGTACTTC,CAWSTGIEQYF
TRBV6-5,.,.,TRBJ2-1,TGTGCCAGCACCCCTGGAAGAGGGAGAAGCGATGAGCAGTTCTTC,CASTPGRGRSDEQFF
TRBV11-3,.,few,TRBJ2-6,TGTGCCAGCAGCTTAATAGCGGCTGGGGCCAACGTCCTGACTTTC,CASSLIAAGANVLTF
TRBV6-5,.,.,TRBJ2-7,TGTGCCAGCAGGCCGGGCAGGGGACCTTACGAGCAGTACTTC,CASRPGRGPYEQYF
TRBV18,.,.,TRBJ2-3,TGTGCCAGCTCACCACCGTTTAGGGACATATCCACAGATACGCAGTATTTT,CASSPPFRDISTDTQYF
TRBV6-1,.,.,TRBJ2-4,TGTGCCAGCAGTGAAGCATACCCGGAAAACATTCAGTACTTC,CASSEAYPENIQYF